The TCR beta chain under discussion was sequenced for a study of control samples from healthy donors and cancer patients. Germline loops: CDR1 SGHVS, CDR2 FNYEAQ. The CDR3 has 15 residues. Trimming stripped 5 bases from V and 0 bases from J, with 12 bases between. Sequenced by immunoSEQ multiplex PCR; TCRdb stores in-frame clones only, minus some. The data show fewer than 90,000 clones, about 90% seen once. V is TRBV7-6 and J is TRBJ2-3; TRBD1 might be the D (5 bases). This TCR was sampled from a man aged 45-60 years in good health. The sequencing input was blood. CDR3 sequence reads: CASSPPGKSTDTQYF. The DNA of the CDR3 is TGTGCCAGCAGCCCCCCAGGGAAAAGCACAGATACGCAGTATTTT.